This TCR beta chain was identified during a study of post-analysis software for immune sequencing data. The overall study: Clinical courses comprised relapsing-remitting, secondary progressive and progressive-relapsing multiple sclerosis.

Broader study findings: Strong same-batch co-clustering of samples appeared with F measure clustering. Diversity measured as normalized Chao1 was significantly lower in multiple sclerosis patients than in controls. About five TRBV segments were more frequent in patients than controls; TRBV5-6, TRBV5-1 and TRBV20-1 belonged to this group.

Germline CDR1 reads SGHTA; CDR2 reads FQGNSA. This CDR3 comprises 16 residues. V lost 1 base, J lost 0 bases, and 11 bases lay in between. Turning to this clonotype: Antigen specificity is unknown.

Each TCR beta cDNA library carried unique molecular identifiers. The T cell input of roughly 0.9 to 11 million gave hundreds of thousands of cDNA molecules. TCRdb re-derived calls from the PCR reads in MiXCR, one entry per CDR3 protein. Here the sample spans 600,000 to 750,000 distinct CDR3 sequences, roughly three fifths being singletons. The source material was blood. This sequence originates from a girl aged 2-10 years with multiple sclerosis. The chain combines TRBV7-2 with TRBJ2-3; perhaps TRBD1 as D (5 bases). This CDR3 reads CASSLDLQGSTDTQYF. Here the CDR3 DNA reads TGTGCCAGCAGCTTAGATCTGCAGGGAAGCACAGATACGCAGTATTTT.